This is a list of T cell receptor beta chains from one sample in a study of early T cells in non-severe SARS-CoV-2 infection. MiXCR, applied by TCRdb to the 5' RACE reads, yields one record per CDR3 protein. The table has 65,000 to 85,000 distinct CDR3 sequences, over 10% seen once. Material: whole blood. The receptor set was obtained from an adult who was a healthcare worker with PCR-confirmed SARS-CoV-2 infection or an uninfected control (not recorded which). Both conserved end residues are part of each CDR3. Fields, in order: CDR3 protein, CDR3 DNA, clone size, D gene, J gene, V gene. A D gene is named only where the DNA matches it firmly. A row's size may be missing; if present it is once, few, many or a size class.

CASSEKDMIATDTQYF TGTGCCAGCAGTGAAAAGGACATGATCGCCACAGATACGCAGTATTTT many - TRBJ2-3 TRBV2
CASSNNRDSSSYEQYF TGTGCCAGCAGTAACAATCGTGACAGCTCCTCCTACGAGCAGTACTTC few - TRBJ2-7 TRBV9
CASTPGGEPTDPPYEQYF TGTGCCAGCACCCCGGGGGGGGAGCCCACCGATCCACCCTACGAGCAGTACTTC many TRBD2 TRBJ2-7 TRBV28
CASSRTADFYSNQPQHF TGTGCCAGTAGTAGGACAGCCGATTTTTATAGCAATCAGCCCCAGCATTTT - - TRBJ1-5 TRBV19
CASSPPGNNQPQHF TGTGCCAGCAGTCCTCCCGGCAACAATCAGCCCCAGCATTTT - - TRBJ1-5 TRBV6-2/TRBV6-3
CASRLEGSGELFF TGTGCCAGCAGGTTGGAAGGGTCCGGGGAGCTGTTTTTT - - TRBJ2-2 TRBV28
CASSLVALTGELFF TGTGCCAGCAGCTTAGTGGCGCTCACCGGGGAGCTGTTTTTT - - TRBJ2-2 TRBV7-8
CASSDSDYNEQFF TGTGCCAGCAGTGACTCCGACTACAATGAGCAGTTCTTC many - TRBJ2-1 TRBV6-4
CASESRQETQYF TGTGCCAGTGAGTCGCGGCAAGAGACCCAGTACTTC few - TRBJ2-5 TRBV7-9
CASSLRQTGENTEAFF TGCGCCAGCAGCTTGAGGCAGACAGGAGAAAACACTGAAGCTTTCTTT - - TRBJ1-1 TRBV5-1
CASSSRNHYEQYF TGTGCCAGCAGCTCGAGAAACCACTACGAGCAGTACTTC - - TRBJ2-7 TRBV14
CATSDPTRLASLYNEQFF TGTGCCACCAGTGATCCCACCAGACTAGCGAGTCTCTACAATGAGCAGTTCTTC many TRBD2 TRBJ2-1 TRBV24-1
CASSLPHEQYF TGTGCCAGCAGTCTCCCCCACGAGCAGTACTTC few - TRBJ2-7 TRBV28
CASSLSSYNEQFF TGTGCCAGTTCGCTGAGCTCCTACAATGAGCAGTTCTTC many - TRBJ2-1 TRBV6-6
CASRVVRGGSDYGYTF TGTGCCAGCAGGGTAGTCCGGGGGGGCTCGGACTATGGCTACACCTTC - - TRBJ1-2 TRBV6-6
CSARDIGQPNEKLFF TGCAGTGCTAGAGATATCGGACAGCCTAATGAAAAACTGTTTTTT - - TRBJ1-4 TRBV20-1